This T cell receptor (beta chain) was retrieved from a study of shared clonotypes between healthy human individuals. To note about this clone: Antigen specificity is unknown.

V lost 0 bases to trimming and J lost 8 bases, with 10 bases between them. The CDR3 is made up of 13 amino acids. Germline V gene lookup returns CDR1 MNHNY and CDR2 SVGAGI (reference sequence). Study processing details: ImmunoSEQ junction-only sequences lacked quality scores, so their filtering differed. Profiling relied on immunoSEQ multiplex PCR, and the TCRdb table lists in-frame clones only, not all of them. The V and J calls and the clone size are those of that table, but D and trimming were determined from the DNA. The table records a few million clones, over 85% of them present only once. Study results and limitations: Naive CD4 clonotype sharing across a few donors was approximately 5%. A generally larger estimated richness was seen in naive subsets than in memory subsets.

The sequence came from a man aged 18 to 29 in good health. Some clones in this sample may be carry-over from other donors' samples. This chain connects TRBV6-6 to TRBJ1-2; a possible D gene is TRBD1 (6 bases). The material sequenced was naive CD4+ T cells from PBMCs. Specified subset: CD45RA+ positively selected. CDR3: CASSYSWTAGYTF. The CDR3 DNA sequence: TGTGCCAGCAGTTACTCATGGACAGCCGGCTACACCTTC.